This TCR beta chain was captured by sequencing in a study of blood T cell repertoires in COVID-19. Per the germline V gene, CDR1 is SGHNT and CDR2 is YYREEE (reference sequence). Trimming stripped 3 bases from V and 1 base from J, with 10 bases between. The CDR3 consists of 14 residues. The data were produced by immunoSEQ multiplex PCR, yet TCRdb's version contains in-frame clones alone and is incomplete. Seen here are 43,000 or so clones, approximately 80% observed once, and the top ten hold less than 25%. The sequenced sample was peripheral blood. This clonotype originated in a woman aged 55-70 years with acute or convalescent COVID-19. The V call is TRBV5-4, the J call TRBJ1-1; a weak D match, TRBD1 (6 bases). For the CDR3, the DNA is TGTGCCAGCAGCTCCGACAGGAGGAACACTGAAGCTTTCTTT. This translates into CASSSDRRNTEAFF.